This T cell receptor (beta chain) emerged from a study of response to subunit inactivated influenza vaccine. General study points: Each seasonal flu vaccination may recruit only limited new T cells, authors suggested.

In TCRdb, the RT-PCR reads were re-called with MiXCR into one record per CDR3 protein. The sample yields 500,000 to 600,000 distinct CDR3 sequences, 12% seen once. Points on this clonotype: Its specificity is not known.

The V and J ends lost 3 bases and 1 base respectively, with 13 bases between them. Germline V gives CDR1 MNHEY, CDR2 SVGEGT. The CDR3 extends over 15 amino acids. This specimen was PBMCs from blood, taken on the day of vaccination. This chain links TRBV6-2 or TRBV6-3 with TRBJ2-7; D tentatively fits TRBD1 or TRBD2 (5 bases each). This clonotype was sampled from a man aged 45-60 years who received an inactivated influenza vaccine. The CDR3 region has the DNA TGTGCCAGCAGTTATCTGAGGGGAATTTCCTACGAGCAGTACTTC. Translation: CASSYLRGISYEQYF.